Listed below are T cell receptor beta chains from one sample, sequenced in a study of long-term antiretroviral therapy in people with HIV. The table came from immunoSEQ multiplex PCR; TCRdb's copy has only in-frame clones and leaves some out. This table holds about 39,000 clones, roughly nine tenths found once. This sample comprised unsorted PBMCs, obtained 1.2 years after starting antiretroviral therapy. The receptor set was obtained from a woman aged 45-59 years with HIV. Both conserved end residues are part of each CDR3. D genes are given only for firm matches. The size field is filled for only some rows; it gives once, few, many or a size class.

d_gene,abundance,j_gene,v_gene,CDR3nt,CDR3aa
NA,NA,TRBJ1-2,TRBV25-1,TGTGCCAGCAGTGAACCCCACCGAGACTATGGCTACACCTTC,CASSEPHRDYGYTF
NA,once,TRBJ1-2,TRBV19,TGTGCCAGTAGTACCCTGATCAGTGGCGGCTACACCTTC,CASSTLISGGYTF
NA,NA,TRBJ1-4,TRBV5-4,TGTGCCAGCAGCCCGGACACCTTTAATGAAAAACTGTTTTTT,CASSPDTFNEKLFF
NA,NA,TRBJ1-1,TRBV5-1,TGCGCCAGCAGCAGCGGGGGGAATGGGCGTCCGAACACTGAAGCTTTCTTT,CASSSGGNGRPNTEAFF
NA,NA,TRBJ1-2,TRBV10-2,TGCGCCAGCAGTGAGGATCCGCAGGGGTCTAACTATGGCTACACCTTC,CASSEDPQGSNYGYTF
NA,NA,TRBJ2-3,TRBV7-9,TGTGCCAGCGGAAGGTCTCCAGCGGATACGCAGTATTTT,CASGRSPADTQYF
NA,few,TRBJ2-7,TRBV7-6,TGTGCCAGCAGCTTAGCATCGGGGCCCGAGCAGTACTTC,CASSLASGPEQYF
NA,once,TRBJ2-1,TRBV9,TGTGCCAGCAGCGTAAGCGTCAATGAGCAGTTCTTC,CASSVSVNEQFF
NA,few,TRBJ1-6,TRBV30,TGTGCCTGCGGGACGGCAAATTCACCCCTCCACTTT,CACGTANSPLHF
TRBD2,NA,TRBJ2-1,TRBV7-3,TGTGCCAGCAGCTCGCGGGGGGGCTCCTACAATGAGCAGTTCTTC,CASSSRGGSYNEQFF
TRBD1,NA,TRBJ1-4,TRBV4-3,TGCGCCAGCAGCAGTGCTGTTCCGGGACAGTCTGAAAAACTGTTTTTT,CASSSAVPGQSEKLFF
NA,NA,TRBJ1-1,TRBV4-3,TGCGCCAGCAGCCAAGATTATATTGGGGTCACTGAAGCTTTCTTT,CASSQDYIGVTEAFF
TRBD1,NA,TRBJ2-2,TRBV12-5,TGTGCTAGTGGTACGGGGACAGTAAACACCGGGGAGCTGTTTTTT,CASGTGTVNTGELFF
NA,few,TRBJ2-3,TRBV27,TGTGCCAGCAGTTTAAGGTCGGTAGATACGCAGTATTTT,CASSLRSVDTQYF
TRBD1,NA,TRBJ1-4,TRBV5-5,TGTGCCAGCAGCTGGGGGACAGGGGGTAATGAAAAACTGTTTTTT,CASSWGTGGNEKLFF
TRBD2,NA,TRBJ2-2,TRBV9,TGTGCCAGCAGCGTAAGGGAGGGTGGGAACACCGGGGAGCTGTTTTTT,CASSVREGGNTGELFF
NA,NA,TRBJ1-5,TRBV2,TGTGCCAGCCTGGGGGGACTAAATCAGCCCCAGCATTTT,CASLGGLNQPQHF
TRBD1,NA,TRBJ1-1,TRBV7-9,TGTGCCAGCAGCCCGGGACAGGTGAACACTGAAGCTTTCTTT,CASSPGQVNTEAFF
TRBD2,NA,TRBJ2-3,TRBV29-1,TGCAGCGTAGGAGCGGGGTATAGCACAGATACGCAGTATTTT,CSVGAGYSTDTQYF
NA,NA,TRBJ2-7,TRBV7-2,TGTGCCAGCAGCTTAGTCTACGAGCAGTACTTC,CASSLVYEQYF
NA,NA,TRBJ2-2,TRBV5-6,TGTGCCAGCAGCTTGGCCGCGGCAGTTAACACCGGGGAGCTGTTTTTT,CASSLAAAVNTGELFF
TRBD1,NA,TRBJ2-2,TRBV10-3,TGTGCCATCAGTGAGTCCAGGGACAGGGGGAAATCCGGGGAGCTGTTTTTT,CAISESRDRGKSGELFF
NA,NA,TRBJ1-2,TRBV7-9,TGTGCCAGCAGCCTACAGGGTAATGGCTACACCTTC,CASSLQGNGYTF
TRBD2,NA,TRBJ2-1,TRBV9,TGTGCCAGCAGCCGTCGAAGCGGGGGGGCAATGAATGAGCAGTTCTTC,CASSRRSGGAMNEQFF
TRBD1,NA,TRBJ1-6,TRBV5-5,TGTGCCAGCAGCTTGGAGGGACAGTATAATTCACCCCTCCACTTT,CASSLEGQYNSPLHF
TRBD1,NA,TRBJ1-2,TRBV7-9,TGTGCCAGCAGCTCCGTTATCGGACAGGCCTATGGCTACACCTTC,CASSSVIGQAYGYTF
NA,NA,TRBJ2-3,TRBV5-4,TGTGCCAGCAGCCCAGGAGGTAGCGGAAACACAGATACGCAGTATTTT,CASSPGGSGNTDTQYF
NA,few,TRBJ1-6,TRBV14,TGTGCCAGCAGCCCGCAAGCGGGGGGATACTCACCCCTCCACTTT,CASSPQAGGYSPLHF
NA,NA,TRBJ2-7,TRBV29-1,TGCAGCGTTAAGCCGATGAGAAAACCCTACGAGCAGTACTTC,CSVKPMRKPYEQYF
NA,few,TRBJ1-1,TRBV9,TGTGCCAGCAGCGTAGCGGCACTGAACACTGAAGCTTTCTTT,CASSVAALNTEAFF
NA,NA,TRBJ1-2,TRBV21-1,TGTGCCAGCAGCAAAGAGACGGACAGGGTACGCTACACCTTC,CASSKETDRVRYTF
NA,NA,TRBJ1-1,TRBV5-1,TGCGCCAGCAGCTCCGGTGCTAAGGGAGGGGACACTGAAGCTTTCTTT,CASSSGAKGGDTEAFF
NA,NA,TRBJ1-1,TRBV7-2,TGTGCCAGCAGCCCGGGGATGGGGCCGAACACTGAAGCTTTCTTT,CASSPGMGPNTEAFF
TRBD2,once,TRBJ2-1,TRBV9,TGTGCCAGCAGCGTAGAGACTAGCGGGGGGTTGGAGCAGTTCTTC,CASSVETSGGLEQFF
TRBD2,NA,TRBJ2-7,TRBV12-5,TGTGCTAGTGGTTTGGTCGGGAGGGGAGTCCACGAGCAGTACTTC,CASGLVGRGVHEQYF
NA,NA,TRBJ1-1,TRBV11-2,TGTGCCAGCAGCTCAAACGGACCCCTAGAAGCTTTCTTT,CASSSNGPLEAFF
NA,NA,TRBJ2-1,TRBV11-3,TGTGCCAGCAGCTTAGACCGGGCCCAGTACAATGAGCAGTTCTTC,CASSLDRAQYNEQFF
TRBD1,NA,TRBJ1-2,TRBV2,TGTGCCAGCAGTCCGGGACAGAACTATGGCTACACCTTC,CASSPGQNYGYTF
NA,NA,TRBJ1-1,TRBV29-1,TGCAGCGTTGAGTTTACGGAAGCTTTCTTT,CSVEFTEAFF
TRBD1,NA,TRBJ1-6,TRBV19,TGTGCCAGTAGTACGAAACCGACAGGGAGCTCCTATAATTCACCCCTCCACTTT,CASSTKPTGSSYNSPLHF
TRBD1,NA,TRBJ2-1,TRBV6-5,TGTGCCAGCAGACGGACAGGGGGCGGCAATGAGCAGTTCTTC,CASRRTGGGNEQFF